This T cell receptor (beta chain) is drawn from a study of PD-1 blockade in classical Hodgkin lymphoma. As for the study in general: Patients received nivolumab 3 mg/kg intravenously every 2 weeks.

As for this clone: Antigen: not known.

Relapse after autologous stem cell transplantation occurred in every patient, and brentuximab vedotin exposure varied. Complete response, partial response or progressive disease constituted the best response categories observed. Study outcomes and limitations: Reported findings placed baseline TCR diversity lower in newly diagnosed patients (compared with healthy donors). Patients were excluded if nivolumab began under 1 year after ASCT (the autologous transplant).

Profiled with immunoSEQ multiplex PCR; TCRdb holds only in-frame clones, not every one. The table shows about 98,000 clones, with 80% to 95% occurring only once. This receptor was obtained from a human donor with classical Hodgkin lymphoma. Material: peripheral blood mononuclear cells (PBMCs), obtained at baseline.

The CDR3 is CASSSREGQPQHF. The CDR3, as DNA: TGTGCCAGCAGTTCTCGGGAAGGTCAGCCCCAGCATTTT. The chain joins TRBV27 to TRBJ1-5; D uncertain. Trimming pared 4 bases from V and 6 bases from J, leaving 10 bases between. The germline V gene has CDR1 MNHEY and CDR2 SMNVEV (reference sequence). The CDR3 is 13 residues long.